The clone carrying this TCR beta chain was recorded at least ten times. As it was prepared, the TCRbeta library received unique molecular identifiers. MiXCR was run by TCRdb on the PCR reads, yielding one entry per CDR3 protein. The profile covers 70,000 to 95,000 distinct CDR3 sequences, with more than 10% appearing a single time and about 14% taken by the ten largest. The source of the sample is a study of T-cell reconstitution after alpha-beta-depleted transplantation in children. Germline CDR1 SQVTM, CDR2 ANQGSEA. J was trimmed by 3 bases and V by 8 bases; bases with no gene match: 11. The CDR3 spans 16 residues.

The sequence was obtained from a human donor who donated a stem cell graft to a child with inherited bone marrow failure. The chain is built from TRBV29-1 and TRBJ2-3; 13 nucleotides match TRBD2. The sequencing here drew on PBMCs from the stem cell graft donor, taken from the stem cell graft. CDR3: CSSRTSGSARTDTQYF. CDR3 nucleotides: TGCAGCTCTCGGACTAGCGGGAGTGCGCGGACAGATACGCAGTATTTT.